This T cell receptor (beta chain) was retrieved from a study of regulatory T cells in long-lasting Graves disease (dated by TCRdb to about 2021). About the full investigation: In the newly diagnosed Graves' disease group, patients had been taking antithyroid drugs for less than 3 months. The study was registered as a clinical trial and conducted in China. Persistent Graves' disease patients were compared with newly diagnosed Graves' disease patients by peripheral blood TCR sequencing and RNA sequencing. A total of 33 samples underwent TCR sequencing, from about 13 patients with persistent Graves' disease and roughly 20 patients with newly diagnosed Graves' disease. Overall results and qualifications from the work: More public clonotypes were shared among persistent patients (2,741) than among newly diagnosed patients (more than 900). Persistent Graves' disease patients showed lower TCR Shannon entropy and fewer highly expanded clones than newly diagnosed patients, suggesting clonal expansion. Peripheral blood alone was examined, since thyroid tissue, which constituted the primary lesion, could not be accessed. As a limitation, the authors acknowledged that the small sample size may reduce accuracy. Sequencing and analysis were limited to the TCR beta chain. Preferential use of TRBV28, TRBJ1-2 and TRBJ2-5 was observed in persistent disease, whereas TRBV20-1 and TRBJ2-1 were favored in newly diagnosed disease.

This clonotype was counted at least ten times. The antigen this receptor binds is unknown. No base qualities exist here, and no much larger clone lies one base off it. V is pared back by 3 bases and J by 0 bases, with 11 bases lying between the germline termini. Reading the germline V gene (reference sequence) gives CDR1 LGHDT and CDR2 YNNKEL. From the cysteine up to the phenylalanine, the CDR3 has a length of 15 residues. The sequence is cut down to CDR3 DNA, 45 bases in frame from base 1. Library preparation employed multiplex PCR. Sequenced using an Illumina HiSeq 4000. To build TCR beta libraries, CDR3 regions were amplified by Arm-PCR using iRepertoire HTBI primers. Before sequencing, the PCR products underwent gel purification. Processing in the source paper ran as follows. Gene usage analysis of CDR3 amino acid clonotypes used the roughly 60 TRBV and fewer than 15 TRBJ segments found across samples. COPE and FqMerger were used to merge filtered high-quality paired reads into contigs. Contigs were aligned with BLAST to IMGT TRBV, TRBD and TRBJ reference genes, and CDR3 was defined per IMGT. Clonotypes above 0.1% frequency were classified as highly expanded clones. Repertoire diversity was measured by Shannon entropy, and V-J evenness by the Gini coefficient. A clonotype found in more than one individual was treated as public. The raw public reads went through TCRdb reprocessing: fastp at Q25, MiXCR clone calling, in-frame beta chains kept. Rows with a matching CDR3 protein are joined into one entry that keeps the most common DNA and genes. The V and J calls were not made by the authors but by TCRdb's processing. The sample contains 300,000 to 400,000 distinct CDR3 sequences, approximately 15% of them found a single time. The ten largest make up just under 30% of the sample.

Taken with the paper, the label for time point translates to: newly diagnosed GD, antithyroid drugs for less than 3 months. RNA was extracted from PBMCs in TRIzol for both TCR sequencing and RNA sequencing. The diagnosis of Graves' disease was made according to American Thyroid Association guidelines. Patients for the study were recruited at an endocrinology department in Xi'an, China. From each patient, roughly 9 milliliters of peripheral blood was collected into an EDTA anticoagulant tube. Ficoll Paque Plus density gradient separation was used to isolate PBMCs, and no additional T cell sorting was done. An Agilent 2100 Bioanalyzer and agarose gel were used to check RNA quality, while a NanoDrop 2000 measured RNA concentration. These data are also associated with another study on T cells in Graves' hyperthyroidism and ophthalmopathy. The second study's authors report: A patient counted as having stable Graves' hyperthyroidism if no progression to ophthalmopathy occurred over 18 months of follow-up. Hyperthyroidism patients were newly diagnosed, had a disease duration of under 2 months, and were aged 18 to 65 years. Exclusion was applied to patients with uncontrolled infections, other autoimmune diseases, pregnancy or lactation. Clinical symptoms, serum thyroxine and TRAb, thyroid ultrasound, and orbital computed tomography formed the basis for the diagnoses. The TCR CDR3 was subjected to a first round of RT-PCR using the HTBI primer set and the Qiagen OneStep RT-PCR kit. Most expanded thyroid clonotypes (frequency above 0.001) were also detected in blood, suggesting blood repertoires may reflect thyroid immune responses. A model built on a 13 V-J signature distinguished ophthalmopathy from stable hyperthyroidism, reaching approximately 89% sensitivity and under 84% specificity in cross-validation and 80%/75% in testing. In validation, the model predicted progression to ophthalmopathy a median of about 6.8 months before onset, with about 71% sensitivity and 72.22% specificity. To identify distinguishing TCR V-J signatures, a discovery cohort of about a hundred patients was used, comprising approximately 40 with Graves' ophthalmopathy and some 60 with stable Graves' hyperthyroidism. Whether ophthalmopathy could be predicted prospectively was tested in an independent validation cohort made up of under 20 hyperthyroidism patients plus 17 patients who later progressed to ophthalmopathy. For training and testing, the approximately 92 patients in the discovery cohort were randomly divided in a 7:3 ratio. In several Graves' hyperthyroidism patients, the study also compared T-cell repertoires from thyroid tissue with T-cell repertoires from blood. After blood sampling, hyperthyroidism patients were treated with methimazole at a starting dose of 30 mg daily, and ophthalmopathy patients were treated with high-dose intravenous methylprednisolone. A second multiplex PCR round built the libraries, followed by size selection and purification. The libraries were sequenced on an Illumina HiSeq2000 using paired-end 100 bp reads. SOAPnuke was used to process the raw data, removing reads that contained adapters or uncalled bases, had a mean Phred below 15, or lacked an exact match to the constant primer or identifier. COPE v1.2.5 was used to merge high-quality paired reads, and clonotypes were defined as unique nucleotide sequences. MiTCR v1.1 was used to align clonotypes to the IMGT TRBV, TRBD and TRBJ reference segments. The analysis included only V-J combinations with a frequency above 0.0001, which together covered 99% to 99.2% of the repertoires. A TCS score was defined as the ratio of F50 (clonal expansion) to E x V (chaos), with BLOSUM62-based TCRdist applied between CDR3 peptides within each V-J. Welch's t-statistics and random forest reduced just over 500 V-J features to about 12, which were used in a naive Bayes classifier (R e1071). Sample size was not statistically predetermined, and blinding of investigators to group allocation was not performed. The paper describes TCR Vbeta CDR3 sequencing of 135 peripheral blood samples, made up of 40 to 45 ophthalmopathy patients, 70 to 75 hyperthyroidism patients and 17 progressor patients.

The sequencing used peripheral blood mononuclear cells (PBMCs), collected at new diagnosis, from a patient treated with antithyroid drugs. This TCR came from a man in his forties or fifties with Graves disease. Donor details come from another sample of the same person, matched by shared clones. Recombination linked TRBV3-1 to TRBJ1-1, with the D gene uncertain. The DNA is TGTGCCAGCAGCCACCGCTTCGCCATGAACACTGAAGCTTTCTTT. Its protein product is CASSHRFAMNTEAFF. The entire variable domain, with the stretches around the CDR3 drawn from the reference TRBV3-1 and TRBJ1-1 proteins, is DTAVSQTPKYLVTQMGNDKSIKCEQNLGHDTMYWYKQDSKKFLKIMFSYNNKELIINETVPNRFSPKSPDKAHLNLHINSLELGDSAVYFCASSHRFAMNTEAFFGQGTRLTVV.